Listed below are T cell receptor beta chains from one sample, sequenced in a study of cytomegalovirus exposure and HLA in healthy donors. TCRdb keeps only in-frame clones here, not all; method: immunoSEQ multiplex PCR. The sample has 160,000 or so clones, under 90% seen once. The sequenced sample was PBMCs. The source is a man between 25 and 39 years old in good health and CMV-seronegative. CDR3s include the opening cysteine and the closing phenylalanine or tryptophan. D genes are given only for firm matches. Not every row has a clone size; where given, it reads once, few, many or a size class.

TRBD2	TRBV5-1	TRBJ2-7	-	TGCGCCAGCAGTTGGACTAGCGGTTCCTACGAGCAGTACTTC	CASSWTSGSYEQYF
-	TRBV19	TRBJ1-3	once	TGTGCCAGTAGTAATGGAGGCCACACCATATATTTT	CASSNGGHTIYF
TRBD2	TRBV7-8	TRBJ2-1	-	TGTGCCAGCAGCCAGCAGCGGGGGAGCTCCTACAATGAGCAGTTCTTC	CASSQQRGSSYNEQFF
TRBD1	TRBV5-1	TRBJ2-2	-	TGCGCCAGCAGCTTGCAGGGGGACACCGGGGAGCTGTTTTTT	CASSLQGDTGELFF
TRBD2	TRBV27	TRBJ2-5	-	TGTGCCAGCATGAGGGTTGGCAGGGTTGTACTCCCGGGGGGAAAAGAGACCCAGTACTTC	CASMRVGRVVLPGGKETQYF
-	TRBV11-2	TRBJ1-2	-	TGTGCCAGCACGCCCTTGACAGGCTGGTATGGCTACACCTTC	CASTPLTGWYGYTF
-	TRBV30	TRBJ2-7	-	TGTGCCTGGAGTGTGACTTCCTACGAGCAGTACTTC	CAWSVTSYEQYF
-	TRBV7-9	TRBJ2-3	-	TGTGCCAGCAGCTTAGGTGGGCGAACAGATACGCAGTATTTT	CASSLGGRTDTQYF
-	TRBV27	TRBJ2-1	-	TGTGCCAGCAGTTTATTCCAAGGGGAGGGGGGGCAGTTCTTC	CASSLFQGEGGQFF
-	TRBV18	TRBJ1-1	-	TGTGCCAGCTCACCGGGAGAGTTTCTCGGATTGGCTTTCTTT	CASSPGEFLGLAFF
TRBD1	TRBV5-1	TRBJ1-6	-	TGCGCCAGCAGACAGGGGGCAGTGGATTCACCCCTCCACTTT	CASRQGAVDSPLHF
TRBD2	TRBV25-1	TRBJ2-1	-	TGTGCCAGCGGGAGCGTCGGACTAGCGGGACGTGAGCAGTTCTTC	CASGSVGLAGREQFF
TRBD1	TRBV5-4	TRBJ2-7	few	TGTGCCAGCAGCTTGGAGGGGACAGCTTACGAGCAGTACTTC	CASSLEGTAYEQYF
TRBD1	TRBV9	TRBJ2-1	few	TGTGCCAGCAGCGCTCAGGTTGGACAGGGCCCTTACAATGAGCAGTTCTTC	CASSAQVGQGPYNEQFF
TRBD1	TRBV11-2	TRBJ2-3	-	TGTGCCAGCAGCTCTCTAAACAGGGGCAAGGCCGTGTACACAGATACGCAGTATTTT	CASSSLNRGKAVYTDTQYF
-	TRBV6-5	TRBJ2-5	once	TGTGCCAGCATGAATCCAGGGTACCAAGAGACCCAGTACTTC	CASMNPGYQETQYF
-	TRBV30	TRBJ2-2	-	TGTGCCTGGAAACGTTGGGGGGACGGGGAGCTGTTTTTT	CAWKRWGDGELFF
-	TRBV13	TRBJ1-4	once	TGTGCCAGCAGCTCAGAAGGGGGGGCTGGGGAAAAACTGTTTTTT	CASSSEGGAGEKLFF
TRBD2	TRBV11-3	TRBJ2-3	-	TGTGCCAGCAGCTGGGGGACTAGCGGCACAGATACGCAGTATTTT	CASSWGTSGTDTQYF
TRBD1	TRBV30	TRBJ1-1	-	TGTGCCTGGAGTGTATACAGGGGTGCAGAAGCTTTCTTT	CAWSVYRGAEAFF
-	TRBV7-9	TRBJ1-5	-	TGTGCCAGCAGCTTAGGGACAGTTTATCAGCCCCAGCATTTT	CASSLGTVYQPQHF
-	TRBV7-2	TRBJ2-1	-	TGTGCCAGCAGCTTCGAGAGCGGGCACAATGAGCAGTTCTTC	CASSFESGHNEQFF
-	TRBV6-6	TRBJ1-5	-	TGTGCCAGCGACACCGGTGGTCAGCCCCAGCATTTT	CASDTGGQPQHF
TRBD1	TRBV6-5	TRBJ1-5	-	TGTGCCAGCAGTCCCTTTGGACAGGGGAATCAGCCCCAGCATTTT	CASSPFGQGNQPQHF
-	TRBV2	TRBJ2-7	-	TGTGCCAGCAGTTCCTTAGGACAGTTAAACGAGCAGTACTTC	CASSSLGQLNEQYF
-	TRBV5-4	TRBJ2-3	-	TGTGCCAGCAGCTTGGGAGATAGCGGATGGAACATTAGCACAGATACGCAGTATTTT	CASSLGDSGWNISTDTQYF
TRBD1	TRBV4-3	TRBJ1-1	-	TGCGCCAGCAGCCAAGTATATGGACAGGGGGCCACTGAAGCTTTCTTT	CASSQVYGQGATEAFF
TRBD1	TRBV27	TRBJ2-7	few	TGTGCCAGCCTACCGGGACAGGGGATCCCCAGCGAGCAGTACTTC	CASLPGQGIPSEQYF
-	TRBV11-2	TRBJ1-1	once	TGTGCCAGCAGCTTAAGCCCGAACACTGAAGCTTTCTTT	CASSLSPNTEAFF
TRBD2	TRBV9	TRBJ2-1	-	TGTGCCAGCAGCCTCCGACTAGCGGGAGGGGGGAATGAGCAGTTCTTC	CASSLRLAGGGNEQFF
TRBD2	TRBV12-5	TRBJ2-7	-	TGTGCTAGTGCCCTCGAAGGGGCTAGCGGGGACGAGCAGTACTTC	CASALEGASGDEQYF
TRBD1	TRBV6-1	TRBJ2-1	-	TGTGCCAGCATTAAGGACAGGGGGCACAATGAGCAGTTCTTC	CASIKDRGHNEQFF
-	TRBV2	TRBJ2-1	-	TGTGCCAGCAGTGAAATTGCAGCCCGAAGGGGTAATGAGCAGTTCTTC	CASSEIAARRGNEQFF
TRBD2	TRBV2	TRBJ2-7	-	TGTGCCAGCGGAAAGACTAGCGGGGGCTCCGTTGCCTACGAGCAGTACTTC	CASGKTSGGSVAYEQYF
TRBD2	TRBV27	TRBJ2-7	few	TGTGCCAGCAGTTTGGGACTAGCGGGAGGCTACGAGCAGTACTTC	CASSLGLAGGYEQYF
-	TRBV19	TRBJ1-2	-	TGTGCCAGTAGAGGAGTGTCAGGACCCGGGGGCTATGGCTACACCTTC	CASRGVSGPGGYGYTF
TRBD2	TRBV9	TRBJ2-7	-	TGTGCCAGCAGCGTTACAGGAGCGGGGTACGAGCAGTACTTC	CASSVTGAGYEQYF
-	TRBV5-1	TRBJ2-1	-	TGCGCCAGCATCTCCGACAGTTCTAGCTCCTACAATGAGCAGTTCTTC	CASISDSSSSYNEQFF
-	TRBV6-6	TRBJ1-5	-	TGTGCCAGCGGCTCCTCGACAGCGTATAGCAATCAGCCCCAGCATTTT	CASGSSTAYSNQPQHF